This TCR beta chain is drawn from a study of T cell responses to AZD1222 COVID-19 vaccine. Findings and caveats of the study: There were mostly white British donors and more females than males, and clonal diversity was possibly underestimated. Close to half of spike-specific TCRs reportedly recognize unmutated variant regions.

The V and J ends lost 2 bases and 0 bases, in that order; junction bases with no gene match: 4. This CDR3 is built from 15 residues. Germline V gives CDR1 SEHNR, CDR2 FQNEAQ (reference sequence). Notes on this clone: What it binds is unknown.

Generated by immunoSEQ multiplex PCR, the TCRdb table keeps only in-frame clones and is missing some. The sample gives 110,000 or so clones, approximately 90% of which show up once; less than 4% is in the top ten. The sequence derives from an adult who received the AZD1222 COVID-19 vaccine. The chain employs TRBV7-9 and TRBJ2-7; 7 nucleotides line up with TRBD1. Sequencing used peripheral blood, obtained 28 days after the second AZD1222 dose. The CDR3 DNA reads TGTGCCAGCAGCTTATTGGGACAGTCCTCCTACGAGCAGTACTTC. It specifies CASSLLGQSSYEQYF.